A single T cell receptor beta chain is shown here with its context. This sample was taken from a study of blood T cell repertoires in COVID-19. The protocol was immunoSEQ multiplex PCR, while the TCRdb copy is restricted to in-frame clones and leaves out a portion. This sample has a few hundred thousand clones; roughly 84% occur once, and the top ten carry less than 1.5%. Germline V gene sequence: CDR1 SGHTA, CDR2 FQGTGA. The CDR3 consists of 15 residues. Trimming removed 0 bases from V and 7 bases from J; junction bases left unmatched: 6. The genes are TRBV7-3 and TRBJ1-2; TRBD1 aligns across 9 bases. The sequencing input was PBMCs or T cells enriched from blood (not recorded which). The clonotype comes from a young woman who had been exposed to COVID-19. For the CDR3, the DNA is TGTGCCAGCAGCTTAACCCCACAGGGGGCCGGTGGCTACACCTTC. Its protein product is CASSLTPQGAGGYTF.